This entry lists 30 T cell receptor beta chains sequenced from one sample in a study of blood T cells in healthy people across ages (dated by TCRdb to between 2014 and 2016). Library creation used 5' RACE. TCRdb shows the sequencer as Illumina HiSeq 2500. A second PCR of about 7 to 12 cycles was run with a J-beta primer mix and a sample-barcoded 5' primer. In-frame beta chains were kept once TCRdb had trimmed the public reads at Q25 with fastp and called clones with MiXCR. When rows share a CDR3 protein, they turn into one entry using the most common DNA and genes. This sample comprises about 1.8 million distinct CDR3 sequences, roughly 52% of them detected only once. The top ten clonotypes cover less than 2.5% of the sample. The sample taken for sequencing was blood. These receptors all stem from a middle-aged woman in good health.

The gene calls are TRBV5-4 and TRBJ2-3; the match to TRBD1 covers 10 bases. This CDR3 contains 17 residues. Germline loops: CDR1 SGHNT, CDR2 YYREEE (reference sequence). The J segment lost 7 bases and the V segment lost 0 bases, leaving 11 bases of the junction unmatched. The CDR3 here is CASSLGQGASRANTQYF. Here the CDR3 DNA reads TGTGCCAGCAGCTTGGGACAGGGGGCGTCAAGGGCGAATACGCAGTATTTT.

The rearrangement links TRBV7-9 to TRBJ2-1; D is unresolved. The CDR3 consists of 14 residues. The ends were cut back, 1 base at V and 4 bases at J, with 8 bases in the middle. Germline values: CDR1 SEHNR, CDR2 FQNEAQ (reference sequence). The CDR3 reads CASSLDPGYNEQFF. The CDR3 DNA reads TGTGCCAGCAGCTTAGACCCAGGATACAATGAGCAGTTCTTC.

In its sample, this clonotype was seen once. The junction departs from the called germline gene at one end, perhaps through a read error. This chain connects TRBV5-1 to TRBJ1-2, with 7 nucleotides matching TRBD1. CDR1 is SGHRS, CDR2 YFSETQ, per germline. CDR3 length equals 14 residues. The CDR3 region is CAGSFGTEKYGYTF. Here the CDR3 DNA reads TGCGCCGGCAGCTTCGGGACAGAAAAATATGGCTACACCTTC.

The chain uses TRBV29-1 and TRBJ1-2; D remains ambiguous. Trimming shortened V by 5 bases and J by 4 bases, and 14 bases separated the two germline ends. This CDR3 region has 13 residues. Germline V gene data show CDR1 as SQVTM and CDR2 as ANQGSEA. CDR3 amino acids: CSVTRSGRYGYTF. The CDR3 DNA reads as TGCAGCGTTACGAGGTCTGGGCGCTATGGCTACACCTTC. Full variable domain (outside the CDR3, taken from reference TRBV29-1 and TRBJ1-2): SAVISQKPSRDICQRGTSLTIQCQVDSQVTMMFWYRQQPGQSLTLIATANQGSEATYESGFVIDKFPISRPNLTFSTLTVSNMSPEDSSIYLCSVTRSGRYGYTFGSGTRLTVV.

The V call is TRBV2, the J call TRBJ1-1; D remains unclear. The CDR3 consists of 14 residues. CDR1 and CDR2 from the germline V gene are SNHLY and FYNNEI. V was pared by 6 bases and J by 4 bases, with 15 bases between. DNA for the CDR3: TGTGCCAGCAGGAAGACCTTCTCGGGCACTGAAGCTTTCTTT. It yields the protein CASRKTFSGTEAFF.

The genes are TRBV5-1 and TRBJ2-1; TRBD2 agrees at 7 bases. Per germline, CDR1 SGHRS and CDR2 YFSETQ. V lost 4 bases and J lost 3; bases outside the gene matches: 4. CDR3 length equals 14 residues. The chain's CDR3 is CASSVTSFYNEQFF. DNA of the CDR3: TGCGCCAGCAGCGTGACTAGCTTCTACAATGAGCAGTTCTTC.

On this clonotype itself: With a much larger clone just one base away, this may be a read error. The chain is built from TRBV11-2 and TRBJ2-1; TRBD2 agrees at 8 bases. The DNA end is a closer match to TRBJ2-7, so the J assignment may be wrong. Germline assignment: CDR1 SGHAT and CDR2 FQNNGV. The length of the CDR3 is 18 residues. CDR3 amino acids: CASSLTQRGPRSYNEQYF. CDR3 sequence (DNA): TGTGCCAGCAGCCTTACGCAGCGGGGGCCCCGCTCCTACAATGAGCAGTACTTC.

The chain joins TRBV20-1 to TRBJ1-5, with 7 positions matching TRBD1. The V gene's germline CDR1 is DFQATT and CDR2 SNEGSKA (reference sequence). V dropped 0 bases and J dropped 7; count of bases not matched to a gene: 15. The CDR3 length is 17 residues. CDR3 coding DNA: TGCAGTGCTAGAGACCCGAGGCCACAGGGGCCGGGACAGCCCCAGCATTTT. Protein: CSARDPRPQGPGQPQHF.

The chain carries TRBV15 and TRBJ1-2, with D possibly TRBD1 on 6 matching bases. Between the trimmed V and J ends, which lost 5 bases and 2 bases, there was a span of 15 bases. CDR1 and CDR2 from the germline V gene are LNHNV and YYDKDF (reference sequence). CDR3 length equals 15 residues. In nucleotides, the CDR3 is TGTGCCACCAGCGGATTACGAACAGGGAACTATGGCTACACCTTC. Translating it yields CATSGLRTGNYGYTF. Looking up the rest from reference TRBV15 and TRBJ1-2 gives the full variable domain: DAMVIQNPRYQVTQFGKPVTLSCSQTLNHNVMYWYQQKSSQAPKLLFHYYDKDFNNEADTPDNFQSRRPNTSFCFLDIRSPGLGDTAMYLCATSGLRTGNYGYTFGSGTRLTVV.

In regard to this clonotype: At one of its ends the junction is not consistent with the germline gene, which may arise from a read error. The chain employs TRBV9 and TRBJ1-4; D unresolved. The CDR3 has 17 amino acids. Germline V gene sequence: CDR1 SGDLS, CDR2 YYNGEE. The DNA of the CDR3 is TGTGCCAGCAGCGTAAGTCGGGTCCCATCCGCGAATGAAAGACTGTTTTTT. Its translation is CASSVSRVPSANERLFF.

This clonotype was detected only a few times. The chain couples TRBV5-1 to TRBJ2-5, with 7 bases aligning to TRBD2. This CDR3 contains 15 residues. Germline trimming cut 4 bases from V and 4 bases from J; bases unmatched to any gene: 10. Looked up from germline, CDR1 is SGHRS and CDR2 is YFSETQ. The CDR3 sequence is CASSPRHPGGETQYF. The DNA of the CDR3 is TGCGCCAGCAGCCCCCGACACCCGGGGGGAGAGACCCAGTACTTC.

The CDR3 DNA follows: TGTGCCAGCAGCGCCAAACGGGGGGCGGCTATAGGCTACACCTTC. Translated: CASSAKRGAAIGYTF. The genes are TRBV7-9 and TRBJ1-2, with D tentatively TRBD1 (6 bases). V lost 5 bases and J 8 bases, leaving 21 bases between the germline ends. This CDR3 comprises 15 residues. Per germline, CDR1 SEHNR and CDR2 FQNEAQ (reference sequence).

The chain combines TRBV9 with TRBJ2-3, with TRBD2 matching over 12 bases. This CDR3 spans 15 amino acids. In germline, CDR1 is SGDLS, CDR2 YYNGEE. J lost 5 bases, V lost 4 bases, and 5 bases had no gene match. CDR3 DNA: TGTGCCAGCAGCCCTTGGACTAGCGGGATAGATACGCAGTATTTT. Translation gives CASSPWTSGIDTQYF.

The chain recombines TRBV13 with TRBJ2-7; the D gene is possibly TRBD1 (6 bases). V lost 5 bases to trimming and J lost 3 bases, with 17 bases between them. The CDR3 length is 15 residues. CDR1 and CDR2 from the germline V gene are PRHDT and FYEKMQ (reference sequence). This chain's CDR3 is CASSPNTGRRYEQYF. The CDR3 region has the DNA TGTGCCAGCAGCCCTAACACAGGGCGTCGCTACGAGCAGTACTTC.

This chain links TRBV7-9 with TRBJ2-5, with D possibly TRBD2 on 6 matching bases. This CDR3 is built from 17 residues. Germline V lookup: CDR1 SEHNR, CDR2 FQNEAQ (reference sequence). V shed 3 bases and J shed 10 bases, with 27 bases lying between them. The CDR3 DNA is TGTGCCAGCAGCTTGACCCTTAATAGCGGACGGGGGAAGGACCAGTACTTC. Translated, it gives CASSLTLNSGRGKDQYF.

This clonotype has only a few counts. The chain recombines TRBV28 with TRBJ2-1; TRBD2 matches 7 bases. Losses at the gene ends were 10 bases for V and 7 bases for J; bases not matched to a gene: 4. The CDR3 covers 11 residues. Germline V gene data show CDR1 as MDHEN and CDR2 as SYDVKM. CDR3 DNA: TGTGCCATCACTAGCGTTAATGAGCAGTTCTTC. Residues: CAITSVNEQFF.

The V and J genes are TRBV5-1 and TRBJ2-3; 8 nucleotides line up with TRBD1. V shed 2 bases and J 3 bases; nucleotides not matched to a gene: 8. Germline V gives CDR1 SGHRS, CDR2 YFSETQ. The CDR3 spans 16 residues. The CDR3 region has the DNA TGCGCCAGCAGCTTCGGGGACAGGTCTACAACAGATACGCAGTATTTT. Protein product: CASSFGDRSTTDTQYF.

This chain links TRBV12-3 or TRBV12-4 with TRBJ2-3; TRBD2 matches at 14 bases. With V trimmed by 8 bases and J by 6 bases, 13 bases remained unmatched. The CDR3 extends over 17 amino acids. Here the CDR3 reads CASGTSGGSHLADTQYF. The CDR3 DNA sequence: TGTGCCAGCGGGACTAGCGGGGGAAGCCACTTAGCGGATACGCAGTATTTT.

J is TRBJ2-3 and V is TRBV18; D remains ambiguous. Looked up from germline, CDR1 is KGHSH and CDR2 is LQKENI. This CDR3 has 15 residues. V gave up 0 bases and J gave up 2 bases, with 9 bases separating them. Here the CDR3 reads CASSPPATLTDTQYF. In DNA, the CDR3 is TGTGCCAGCTCACCACCGGCGACTCTCACAGATACGCAGTATTTT.

V usage is TRBV12-3 or TRBV12-4 and J usage is TRBJ2-3, with D possibly matching TRBD1 (7 bases). The CDR3 sequence is 17 residues long. Trimming pared 4 bases from V and 0 bases from J, leaving 17 bases between. The CDR3 DNA is TGTGCCAGCAGTTATCGCGGGACAGAGTCTAGCACAGATACGCAGTATTTT. Its translation: CASSYRGTESSTDTQYF.

This chain connects TRBV12-3 or TRBV12-4 to TRBJ2-7, with D unresolved. This CDR3 spans 14 amino acids. Trimming stripped 2 bases from V and 1 base from J, with 9 bases between. In DNA, the CDR3 is TGTGCCAGCAGTTTAAGGTCAGGATCCTACGAGCAGTACTTC. This sequence encodes CASSLRSGSYEQYF.

The V and J genes are TRBV2 and TRBJ2-5, with TRBD1 as a possible D gene (6 bases). Between the trimmed V and J ends, which lost 6 bases and 13 bases, there was a span of 18 bases. Germline loops: CDR1 SNHLY, CDR2 FYNNEI. There are 12 residues in the CDR3. CDR3 region: CASSLQGTWRYF. For the CDR3, the DNA is TGTGCCAGCAGCCTACAGGGTACTTGGCGGTACTTC.

Only a few counts were recorded for this clonotype. The rearrangement joins TRBV6-7 to TRBJ1-5; D unclear. TRBV6-7 falls under the ORF class, with uncertain function. Between the trimmed V and J ends, which lost 7 bases and 7 bases, there was a span of 8 bases. The CDR3 has 11 amino acids. The CDR3: CASMVYQPQHF. The CDR3 DNA is TGTGCCAGCATGGTGTACCAGCCCCAGCATTTT.

The chain carries TRBV4-3 and TRBJ2-7; TRBD2 matches at 8 bases. This CDR3 comprises 14 residues. Germline CDR1 reads LGHNA; CDR2 reads YSLEER. V trimming: 4 bases; J trimming: 2 bases; junction bases outside the gene matches: 4. The CDR3 region has the DNA TGCGCCAGCAGCCCGAGGACTAGCCCCTACGAGCAGTACTTC. It codes for CASSPRTSPYEQYF.

There are a few counts of this clonotype. The CDR3, as DNA: TGCAGCGTTGAAGACAGGTCAAGCCCCACAGATACGCAGTATTTT. Encoded protein: CSVEDRSSPTDTQYF. The chain recombines TRBV29-1 with TRBJ2-3; D uncertain. This CDR3 has 15 residues. V shed 0 bases and J shed 2 bases, with 12 bases lying between them. Germline V gene sequence: CDR1 SQVTM, CDR2 ANQGSEA.

This rearrangement joins TRBV28 to TRBJ2-7; possibly TRBD2 for D (6 bases). The CDR3 is 16 amino acids. V lost 4 bases to trimming and J lost 5 bases, with 21 bases between them. Germline CDR1 is MDHEN and CDR2 is SYDVKM. The CDR3 sequence is CASSSRTGTRLDEQYF. In DNA form, the CDR3 reads TGTGCCAGCAGTTCCAGGACCGGGACTCGGCTCGACGAGCAGTACTTC.

The J gene is TRBJ2-7, the V gene TRBV6-5, with D perhaps matching TRBD1 (6 bases). V lost 0 bases, J lost 6 bases, and 12 bases lay in between. CDR3 length: 14 residues. CDR1 is MNHEY, CDR2 SVGAGI, per germline. This CDR3 reads CASSYSGRGCEQYF. The CDR3 coding sequence is TGTGCCAGCAGTTACTCGGGCAGGGGATGCGAGCAGTACTTC.

The rearrangement uses TRBV12-3 or TRBV12-4 and TRBJ2-1; 11 bases agree with TRBD2. The CDR3 length is 16 residues. Germline trimming cut 8 bases from V and 9 bases from J; bases unmatched to any gene: 15. Here the CDR3 reads CASRLTIAGGLSEQFF. CDR3 bases: TGTGCCAGCCGTCTTACTATAGCGGGGGGGCTTAGTGAGCAGTTCTTC.

This clonotype has just a few counts. The CDR3 reads CSARDLIGQGMGETQYF. The CDR3 nucleotides are TGCAGTGCTAGAGATCTTATAGGACAGGGGATGGGAGAGACCCAGTACTTC. The chain is built from TRBV20-1 and TRBJ2-5, with TRBD1 matching over 9 bases. Trimming removed 0 bases from V and 4 bases from J; junction bases left unmatched: 12. CDR1 and CDR2 from the germline V gene are DFQATT and SNEGSKA (reference sequence). The CDR3 totals 17 residues.

This clonotype has only a few counts. The chain uses TRBV18 and TRBJ2-3; tentative D call: TRBD2 (6 bases). This CDR3 is 15 amino acids long. V shed 5 bases and J shed 5 bases, with 17 bases lying between them. The germline V gene encodes CDR1 KGHSH and CDR2 LQKENI. CDR3 protein: CASSGGITLGDTQYF. In DNA form, the CDR3 reads TGTGCCAGCTCAGGAGGGATAACCTTAGGAGATACGCAGTATTTT.